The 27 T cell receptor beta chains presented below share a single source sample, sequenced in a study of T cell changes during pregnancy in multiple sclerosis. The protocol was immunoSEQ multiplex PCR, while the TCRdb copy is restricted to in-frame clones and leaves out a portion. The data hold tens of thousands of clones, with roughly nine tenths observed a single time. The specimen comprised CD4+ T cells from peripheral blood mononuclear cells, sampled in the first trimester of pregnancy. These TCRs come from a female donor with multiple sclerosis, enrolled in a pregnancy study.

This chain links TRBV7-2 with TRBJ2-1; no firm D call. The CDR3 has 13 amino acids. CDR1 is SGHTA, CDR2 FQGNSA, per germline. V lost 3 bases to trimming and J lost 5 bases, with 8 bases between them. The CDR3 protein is CASSFYLNNEQFF. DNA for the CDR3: TGTGCCAGCAGCTTTTATCTAAACAATGAGCAGTTCTTC.

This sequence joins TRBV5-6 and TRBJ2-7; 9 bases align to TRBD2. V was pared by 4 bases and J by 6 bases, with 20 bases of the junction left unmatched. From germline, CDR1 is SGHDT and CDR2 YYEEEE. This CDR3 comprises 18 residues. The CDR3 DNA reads TGTGCCAGCAGCCCGAGGGCTAGCGGGATACCCGCGGTCGGCGAGCAGTACTTC. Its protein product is CASSPRASGIPAVGEQYF. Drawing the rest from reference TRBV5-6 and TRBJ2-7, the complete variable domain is DAGVTQSPTHLIKTRGQQVTLRCSPKSGHDTVSWYQQALGQGPQFIFQYYEEEERQRGNFPDRFSGHQFPNYSSELNVNALLLGDSALYLCASSPRASGIPAVGEQYFGPGTRLTVT.

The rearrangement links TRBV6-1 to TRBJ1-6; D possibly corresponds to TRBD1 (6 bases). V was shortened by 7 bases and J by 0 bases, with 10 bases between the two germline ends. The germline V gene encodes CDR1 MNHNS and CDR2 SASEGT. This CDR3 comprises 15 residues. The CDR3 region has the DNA TGTGCCAGCACCTTGACAGGCTCCTATAATTCACCCCTCCACTTT. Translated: CASTLTGSYNSPLHF.

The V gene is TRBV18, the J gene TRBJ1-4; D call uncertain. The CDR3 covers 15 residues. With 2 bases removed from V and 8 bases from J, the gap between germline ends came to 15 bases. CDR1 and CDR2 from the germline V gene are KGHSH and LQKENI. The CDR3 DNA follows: TGTGCCAGCTCACCAACCGAATCGGGGAACGAAAAACTGTTTTTT. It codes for CASSPTESGNEKLFF.

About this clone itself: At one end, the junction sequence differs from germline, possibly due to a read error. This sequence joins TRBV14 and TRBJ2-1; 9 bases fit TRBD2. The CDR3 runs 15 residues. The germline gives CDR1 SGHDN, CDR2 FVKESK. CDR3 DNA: TGCGCCAGCAGCCGGGGTTTAGCGGGAGCCAATGAGCAGTTCTTC. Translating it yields CASSRGLAGANEQFF. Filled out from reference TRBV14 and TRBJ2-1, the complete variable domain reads EAGVTQFPSHSVIEKGQTVTLRCDPISGHDNLYWYRRVMGKEIKFLLHFVKESKQDESGMPNNRFLAERTGGTYSTLKVQPAELEDSGVYFCASSRGLAGANEQFFGPGTRLTVL.

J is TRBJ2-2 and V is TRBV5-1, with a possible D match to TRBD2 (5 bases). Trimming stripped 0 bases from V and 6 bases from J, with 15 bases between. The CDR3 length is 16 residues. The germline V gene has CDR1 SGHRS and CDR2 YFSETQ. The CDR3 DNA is TGCGCCAGCAGCTTGGCCCGGACTGGGATAGCCGGGGAGCTGTTTTTT. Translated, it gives CASSLARTGIAGELFF.

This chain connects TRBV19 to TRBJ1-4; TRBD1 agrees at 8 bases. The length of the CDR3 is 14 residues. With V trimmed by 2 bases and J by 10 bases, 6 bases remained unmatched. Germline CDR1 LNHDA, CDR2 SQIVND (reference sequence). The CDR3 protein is CASSILDRDGKLFF. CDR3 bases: TGTGCCAGTAGTATATTGGACAGGGACGGAAAACTGTTTTTT.

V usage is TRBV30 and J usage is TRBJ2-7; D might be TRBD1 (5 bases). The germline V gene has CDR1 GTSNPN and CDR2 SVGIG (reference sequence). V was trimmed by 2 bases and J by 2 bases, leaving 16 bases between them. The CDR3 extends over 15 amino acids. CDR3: CAWSFIGAAPYEQYF. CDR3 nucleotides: TGTGCCTGGAGTTTTATAGGGGCCGCACCCTACGAGCAGTACTTC.

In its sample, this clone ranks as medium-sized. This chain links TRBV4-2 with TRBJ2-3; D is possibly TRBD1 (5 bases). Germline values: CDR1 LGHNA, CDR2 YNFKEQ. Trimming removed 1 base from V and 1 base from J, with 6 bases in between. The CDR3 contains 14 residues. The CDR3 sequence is CASSQVGGTDTQYF. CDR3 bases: TGTGCCAGCAGCCAAGTAGGGGGCACAGATACGCAGTATTTT.

The CDR3 protein is CAWRRDGGEQYF. CDR3 coding DNA: TGTGCCTGGAGAAGGGACGGGGGCGAGCAGTACTTC. V gene TRBV30 combines with J gene TRBJ2-7; perhaps TRBD2 as D (6 bases). CDR1 and CDR2 (germline): GTSNPN, SVGIG (reference sequence). Trimming took 3 bases from V and 6 from J, leaving 12 bases between them. The CDR3 sequence is 12 residues long.

CDR3 bases: TGTGCCAGCAGCCCGGGGACTAGCGGCCGATACAATGAGCAGTTCTTC. This translates into CASSPGTSGRYNEQFF. V is TRBV11-1 and J is TRBJ2-1; 11 nucleotides line up with TRBD2. The junction had 7 bases not matched to a gene; V was cut back by 5 bases and J by 4 bases. CDR3 length equals 16 residues. Germline CDR1 SGHAT, CDR2 FQDESV (reference sequence).

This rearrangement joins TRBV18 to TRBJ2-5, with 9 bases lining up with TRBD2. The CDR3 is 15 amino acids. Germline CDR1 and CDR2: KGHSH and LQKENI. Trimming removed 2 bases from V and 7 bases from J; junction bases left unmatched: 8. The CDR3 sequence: CASSPTSGPEGTQYF. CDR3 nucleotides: TGTGCCAGCTCACCAACTAGCGGGCCCGAGGGGACCCAGTACTTC.

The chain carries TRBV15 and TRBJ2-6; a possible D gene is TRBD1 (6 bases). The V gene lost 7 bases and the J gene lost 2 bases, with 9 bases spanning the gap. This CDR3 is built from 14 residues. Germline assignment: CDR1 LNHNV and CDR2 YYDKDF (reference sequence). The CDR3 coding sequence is TGTGCCACCACGAACAGGGCTGGGGCCAACGTCCTGACTTTC. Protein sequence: CATTNRAGANVLTF.

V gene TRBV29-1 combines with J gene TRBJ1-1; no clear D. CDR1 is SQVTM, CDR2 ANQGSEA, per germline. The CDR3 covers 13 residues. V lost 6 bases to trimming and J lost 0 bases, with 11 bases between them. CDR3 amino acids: CSVETYMNTEAFF. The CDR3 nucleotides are TGCAGCGTCGAGACTTATATGAACACTGAAGCTTTCTTT. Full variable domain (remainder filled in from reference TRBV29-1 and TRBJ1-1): SAVISQKPSRDICQRGTSLTIQCQVDSQVTMMFWYRQQPGQSLTLIATANQGSEATYESGFVIDKFPISRPNLTFSTLTVSNMSPEDSSIYLCSVETYMNTEAFFGQGTRLTVV.

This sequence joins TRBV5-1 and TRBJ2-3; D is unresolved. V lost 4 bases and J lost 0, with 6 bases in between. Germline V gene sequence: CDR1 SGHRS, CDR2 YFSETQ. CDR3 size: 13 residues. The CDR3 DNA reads TGCGCCAGCAGCCCATCCAGCACAGATACGCAGTATTTT. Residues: CASSPSSTDTQYF.

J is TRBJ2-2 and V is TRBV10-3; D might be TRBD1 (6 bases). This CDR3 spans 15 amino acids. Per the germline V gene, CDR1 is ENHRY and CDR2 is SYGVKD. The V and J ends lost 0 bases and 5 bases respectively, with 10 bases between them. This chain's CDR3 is CAISESGRGTGELFF. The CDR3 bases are TGTGCCATCAGTGAGTCGGGAAGGGGGACCGGGGAGCTGTTTTTT.

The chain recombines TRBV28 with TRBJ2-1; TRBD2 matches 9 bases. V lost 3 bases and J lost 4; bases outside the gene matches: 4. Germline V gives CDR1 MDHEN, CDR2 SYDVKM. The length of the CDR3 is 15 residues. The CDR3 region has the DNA TGTGCCAGCAGTTTTAGACTAGCGGTTTACAATGAGCAGTTCTTC. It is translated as CASSFRLAVYNEQFF.

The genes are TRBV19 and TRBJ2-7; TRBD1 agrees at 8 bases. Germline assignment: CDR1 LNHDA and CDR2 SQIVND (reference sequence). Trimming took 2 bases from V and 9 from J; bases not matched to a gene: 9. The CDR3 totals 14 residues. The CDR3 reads CASSIKGQAPVQYF. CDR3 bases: TGTGCCAGTAGTATAAAGGGACAGGCCCCGGTGCAGTACTTC.

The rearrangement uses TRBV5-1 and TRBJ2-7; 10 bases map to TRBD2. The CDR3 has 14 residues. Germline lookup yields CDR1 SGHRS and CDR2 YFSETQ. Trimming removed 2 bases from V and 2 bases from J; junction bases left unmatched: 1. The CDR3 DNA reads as TGCGCCAGCAGCTTTACTAGCGGGACCTACGAGCAGTACTTC. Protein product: CASSFTSGTYEQYF.

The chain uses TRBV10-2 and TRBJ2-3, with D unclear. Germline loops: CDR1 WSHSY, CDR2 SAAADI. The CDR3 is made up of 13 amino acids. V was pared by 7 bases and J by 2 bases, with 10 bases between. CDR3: CASMKLDTDTQYF. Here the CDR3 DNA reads TGCGCCAGCATGAAGCTAGACACAGATACGCAGTATTTT.

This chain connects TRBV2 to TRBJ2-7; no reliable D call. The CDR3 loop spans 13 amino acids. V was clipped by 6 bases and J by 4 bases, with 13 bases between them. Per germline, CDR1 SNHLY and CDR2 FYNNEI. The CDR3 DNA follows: TGTGCCAGCAGGCGGTTCGGCACATACGAGCAGTACTTC. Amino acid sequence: CASRRFGTYEQYF.

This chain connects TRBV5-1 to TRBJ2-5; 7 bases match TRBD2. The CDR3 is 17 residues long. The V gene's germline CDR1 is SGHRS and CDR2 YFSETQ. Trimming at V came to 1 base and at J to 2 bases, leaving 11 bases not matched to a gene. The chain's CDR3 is CASSLLWREREQETQYF. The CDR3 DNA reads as TGCGCCAGCAGCTTGCTATGGCGGGAGAGGGAACAAGAGACCCAGTACTTC. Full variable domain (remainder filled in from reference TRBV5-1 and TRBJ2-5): KAGVTQTPRYLIKTRGQQVTLSCSPISGHRSVSWYQQTPGQGLQFLFEYFSETQRNKGNFPGRFSGRQFSNSRSEMNVSTLELGDSALYLCASSLLWREREQETQYFGPGTRLLVL.

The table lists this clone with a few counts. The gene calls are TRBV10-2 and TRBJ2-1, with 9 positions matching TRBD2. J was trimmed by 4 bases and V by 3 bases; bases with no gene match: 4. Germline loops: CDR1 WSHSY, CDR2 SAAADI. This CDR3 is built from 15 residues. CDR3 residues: CASSDELAGYNEQFF. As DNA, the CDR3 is TGCGCCAGCAGTGATGAGCTAGCGGGGTACAATGAGCAGTTCTTC.

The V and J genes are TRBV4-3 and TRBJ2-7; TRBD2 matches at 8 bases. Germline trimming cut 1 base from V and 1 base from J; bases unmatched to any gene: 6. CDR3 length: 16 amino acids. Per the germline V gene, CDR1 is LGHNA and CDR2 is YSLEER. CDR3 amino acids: CASSQAREGLSYEQYF. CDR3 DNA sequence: TGCGCCAGCAGCCAAGCCCGGGAGGGCCTGTCCTACGAGCAGTACTTC.

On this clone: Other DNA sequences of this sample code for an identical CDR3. Here the CDR3 reads CASSPLSSYEQYF. The DNA of the CDR3 is TGTGCCAGCTCACCCCTGAGCTCCTACGAGCAGTACTTC. The rearrangement joins TRBV18 to TRBJ2-7; D not certain. Trimming stripped 3 bases from V and 0 bases from J, with 6 bases between. The CDR3 consists of 13 residues. The germline V gene encodes CDR1 KGHSH and CDR2 LQKENI.

DNA for the CDR3: TGTGCCAGCAGCTTAGTGCTGGGGGGGAGGATAGCCAAAAACATTCAGTACTTC. Amino acids: CASSLVLGGRIAKNIQYF. The V gene is TRBV11-2, the J gene TRBJ2-4; 7 nucleotides align to TRBD2. This CDR3 contains 18 residues. V was pared by 1 base and J by 0 bases, with 9 bases of the junction left unmatched. Per germline, CDR1 SGHAT and CDR2 FQNNGV.

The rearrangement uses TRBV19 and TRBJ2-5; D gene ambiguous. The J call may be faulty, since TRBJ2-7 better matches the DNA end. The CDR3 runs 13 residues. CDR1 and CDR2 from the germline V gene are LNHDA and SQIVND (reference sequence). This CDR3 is CASLPEIYYEQYF. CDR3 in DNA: TGTGCCAGTCTCCCGGAGATCTATTACGAGCAGTACTTC.